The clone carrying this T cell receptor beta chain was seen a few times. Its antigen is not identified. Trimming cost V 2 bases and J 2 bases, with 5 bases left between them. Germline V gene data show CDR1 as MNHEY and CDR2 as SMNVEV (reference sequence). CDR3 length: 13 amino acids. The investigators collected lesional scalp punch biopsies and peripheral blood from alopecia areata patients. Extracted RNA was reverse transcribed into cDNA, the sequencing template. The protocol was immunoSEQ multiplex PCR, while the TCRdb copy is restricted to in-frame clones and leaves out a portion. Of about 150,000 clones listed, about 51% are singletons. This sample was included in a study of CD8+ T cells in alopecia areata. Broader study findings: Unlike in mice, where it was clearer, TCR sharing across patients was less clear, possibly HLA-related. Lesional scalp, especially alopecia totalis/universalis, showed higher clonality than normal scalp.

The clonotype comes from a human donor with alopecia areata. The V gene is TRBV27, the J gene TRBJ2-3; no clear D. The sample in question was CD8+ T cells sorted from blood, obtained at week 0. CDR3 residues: CASSLGITDTQYF. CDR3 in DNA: TGTGCCAGCAGTTTAGGAATCACAGATACGCAGTATTTT.